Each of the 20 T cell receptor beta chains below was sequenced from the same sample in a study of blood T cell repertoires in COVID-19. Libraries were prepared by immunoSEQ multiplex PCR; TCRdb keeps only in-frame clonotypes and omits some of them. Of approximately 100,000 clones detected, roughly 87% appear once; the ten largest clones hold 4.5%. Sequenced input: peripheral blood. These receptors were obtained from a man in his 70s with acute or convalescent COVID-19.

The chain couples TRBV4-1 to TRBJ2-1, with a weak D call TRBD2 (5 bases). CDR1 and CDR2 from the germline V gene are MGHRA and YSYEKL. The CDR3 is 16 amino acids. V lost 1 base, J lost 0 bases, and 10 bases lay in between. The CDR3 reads CASSQGLPSSYNEQFF. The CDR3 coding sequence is TGCGCCAGCAGCCAAGGACTACCGAGCTCCTACAATGAGCAGTTCTTC.

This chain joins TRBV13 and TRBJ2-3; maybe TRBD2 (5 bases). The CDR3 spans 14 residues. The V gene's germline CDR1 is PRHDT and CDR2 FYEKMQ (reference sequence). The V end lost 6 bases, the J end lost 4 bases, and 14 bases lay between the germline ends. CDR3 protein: CASRDFRYPDTQYF. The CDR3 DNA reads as TGTGCCAGCAGGGACTTCAGGTATCCAGATACGCAGTATTTT.

DNA for the CDR3: TGTGCCAGCAGATATCCGGGACAGGGGAATAGCAATCAGCCCCAGCATTTT. It codes for CASRYPGQGNSNQPQHF. This chain joins TRBV28 and TRBJ1-5, with TRBD1 matching 10 bases. The CDR3 extends over 17 amino acids. CDR1 and CDR2 from the germline V gene are MDHEN and SYDVKM. The ends lost 6 bases at V and 0 bases at J; junction bases unmatched: 8.

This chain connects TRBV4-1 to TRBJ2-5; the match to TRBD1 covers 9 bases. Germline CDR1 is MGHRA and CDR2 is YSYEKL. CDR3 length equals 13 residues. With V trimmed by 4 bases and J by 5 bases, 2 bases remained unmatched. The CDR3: CASSRDRGETQYF. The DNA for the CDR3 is TGCGCCAGCAGCCGAGACAGGGGGGAGACCCAGTACTTC.

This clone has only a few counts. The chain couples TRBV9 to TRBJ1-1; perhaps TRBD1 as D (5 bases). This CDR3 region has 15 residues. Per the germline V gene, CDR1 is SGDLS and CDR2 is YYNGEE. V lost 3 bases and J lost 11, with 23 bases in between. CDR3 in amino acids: CASSAREGFGSRAFF. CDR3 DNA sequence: TGTGCCAGCAGCGCCAGGGAGGGTTTTGGTTCTAGGGCTTTCTTT. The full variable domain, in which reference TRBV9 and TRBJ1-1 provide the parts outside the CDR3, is DSGVTQTPKHLITATGQRVTLRCSPRSGDLSVYWYQQSLDQGLQFLIQYYNGEERAKGNILERFSAQQFPDLHSELNLSSLELGDSALYFCASSAREGFGSRAFFGQGTRLTVV.

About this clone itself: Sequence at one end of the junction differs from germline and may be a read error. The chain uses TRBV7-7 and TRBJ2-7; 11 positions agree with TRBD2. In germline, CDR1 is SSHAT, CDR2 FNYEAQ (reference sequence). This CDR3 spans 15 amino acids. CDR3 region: CASSLDLAGGSPQYF. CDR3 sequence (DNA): TGTGCTAGCAGCTTAGACCTAGCGGGGGGATCCCCGCAGTACTTC.

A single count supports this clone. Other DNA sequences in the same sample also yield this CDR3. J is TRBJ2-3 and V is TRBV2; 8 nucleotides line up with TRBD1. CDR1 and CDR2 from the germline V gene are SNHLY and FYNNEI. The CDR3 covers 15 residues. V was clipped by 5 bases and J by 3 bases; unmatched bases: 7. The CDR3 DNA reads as TGTGCCAGCAGTCCTGACAGGGGTGGGACAGATACGCAGTATTTT. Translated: CASSPDRGGTDTQYF.

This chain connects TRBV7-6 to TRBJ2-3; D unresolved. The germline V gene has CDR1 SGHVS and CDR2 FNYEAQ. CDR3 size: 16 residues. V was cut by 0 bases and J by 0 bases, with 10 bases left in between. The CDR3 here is CASSLARRPSTDTQYF. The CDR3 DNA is TGTGCCAGCAGCTTAGCGCGGCGACCTAGCACAGATACGCAGTATTTT.

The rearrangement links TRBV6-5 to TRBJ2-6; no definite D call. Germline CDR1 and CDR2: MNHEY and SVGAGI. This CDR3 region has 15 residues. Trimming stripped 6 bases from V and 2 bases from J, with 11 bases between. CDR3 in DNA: TGTGCCAGCAGCCAGGCCAGGACTGGGGCCAACGTCCTGACTTTC. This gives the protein CASSQARTGANVLTF.

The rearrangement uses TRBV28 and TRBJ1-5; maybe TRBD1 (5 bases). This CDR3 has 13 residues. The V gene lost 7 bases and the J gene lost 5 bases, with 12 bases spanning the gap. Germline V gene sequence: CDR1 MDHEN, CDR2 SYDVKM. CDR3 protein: CASNRQGHQPQHF. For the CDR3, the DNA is TGTGCCAGCAACCGGCAGGGCCATCAGCCCCAGCATTTT.

The CDR3 spells CASSQVSYNEQFF. DNA of the CDR3: TGTGCCAGCTCACAGGTCTCCTACAATGAGCAGTTCTTC. The rearrangement uses TRBV2 and TRBJ2-1; D possibly corresponds to TRBD1 (5 bases). Trimming removed 8 bases from V and 0 bases from J, with 8 bases in between. Germline V gene sequence: CDR1 SNHLY, CDR2 FYNNEI. The length of the CDR3 is 13 residues.

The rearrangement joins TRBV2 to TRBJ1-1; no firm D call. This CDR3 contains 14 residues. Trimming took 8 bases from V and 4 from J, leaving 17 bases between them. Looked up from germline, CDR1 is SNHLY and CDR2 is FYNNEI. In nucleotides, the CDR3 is TGTGCCAGCCGCCAACGGGCGGGGTTCACTGAAGCTTTCTTT. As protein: CASRQRAGFTEAFF.

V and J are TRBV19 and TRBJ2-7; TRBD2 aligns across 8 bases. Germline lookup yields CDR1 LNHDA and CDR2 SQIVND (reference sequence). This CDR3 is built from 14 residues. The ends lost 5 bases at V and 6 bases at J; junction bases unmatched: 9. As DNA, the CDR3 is TGTGCCAGTAGTTTCGGGGGGGCCGTGGGCGAGCAGTACTTC. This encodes CASSFGGAVGEQYF.

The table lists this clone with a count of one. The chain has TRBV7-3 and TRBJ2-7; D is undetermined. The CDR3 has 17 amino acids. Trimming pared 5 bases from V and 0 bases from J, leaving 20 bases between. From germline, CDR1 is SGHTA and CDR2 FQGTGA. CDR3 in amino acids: CASSPQVLSPSSYEQYF. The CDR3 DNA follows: TGTGCCAGCAGCCCGCAGGTGTTGAGTCCCAGCTCCTACGAGCAGTACTTC.

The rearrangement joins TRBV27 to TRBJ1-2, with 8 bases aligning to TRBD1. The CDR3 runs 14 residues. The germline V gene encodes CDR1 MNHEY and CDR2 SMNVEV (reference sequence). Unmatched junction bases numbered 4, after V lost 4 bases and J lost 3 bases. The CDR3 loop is CASSSGGRDYGYTF. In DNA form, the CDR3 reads TGTGCCAGCAGTTCAGGGGGCAGGGACTATGGCTACACCTTC.

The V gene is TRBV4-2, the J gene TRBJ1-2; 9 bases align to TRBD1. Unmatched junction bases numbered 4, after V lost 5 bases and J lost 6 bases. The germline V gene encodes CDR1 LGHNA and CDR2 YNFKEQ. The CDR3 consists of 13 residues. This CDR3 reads CASSSGQGNGYTF. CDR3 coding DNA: TGTGCCAGCAGCTCGGGACAGGGAAATGGCTACACCTTC.

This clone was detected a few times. The DNA of the CDR3 is TGTGCCAGCAGTGAGCCGACAGGGCCCCAAGAGACCCAGTACTTC. Its protein is CASSEPTGPQETQYF. This chain connects TRBV25-1 to TRBJ2-5; 7 bases match TRBD1. The CDR3 length is 15 residues. Looked up from germline, CDR1 is MGHDK and CDR2 is SYGVNS. After removal of 3 bases from V and 1 base from J, the junction contained 5 bases not matched to a gene.

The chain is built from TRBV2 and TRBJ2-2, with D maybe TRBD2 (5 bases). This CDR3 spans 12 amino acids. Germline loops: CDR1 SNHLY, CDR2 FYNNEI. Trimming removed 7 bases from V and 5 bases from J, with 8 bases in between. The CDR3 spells CASTGGTGELFF. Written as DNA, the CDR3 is TGTGCCAGCACCGGAGGAACCGGGGAGCTGTTTTTT.

The CDR3 here is CASSPENNEKLFF. The DNA of the CDR3 is TGTGCCAGTAGCCCGGAGAATAATGAAAAACTGTTTTTT. The rearrangement joins TRBV19 to TRBJ1-4; no definite D call. V gave up 6 bases and J gave up 4 bases, with 9 bases separating them. The V gene's germline CDR1 is LNHDA and CDR2 SQIVND (reference sequence). This CDR3 comprises 13 residues.

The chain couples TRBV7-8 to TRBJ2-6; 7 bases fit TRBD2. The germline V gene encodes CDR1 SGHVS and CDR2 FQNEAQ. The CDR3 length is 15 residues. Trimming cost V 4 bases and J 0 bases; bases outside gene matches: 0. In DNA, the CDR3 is TGTGCCAGCAGCTGGGGGGGCTCTGGGGCCAACGTCCTGACTTTC. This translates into CASSWGGSGANVLTF.